This TCR beta chain stems from a study of T cell changes during pregnancy in multiple sclerosis. From germline, CDR1 is ENHRY and CDR2 SYGVKD. Trimming pared 4 bases from V and 4 bases from J, leaving 13 bases between. The CDR3 totals 14 residues. The assay was immunoSEQ multiplex PCR, and TCRdb's table has in-frame clones only and misses some. The sample includes approximately 65,000 clones, roughly 92% seen only once; the top ten take roughly 3.2%. This clone was detected only once. This specimen consisted of CD8+ T cells from peripheral blood mononuclear cells, obtained in the third trimester of pregnancy. The rearrangement uses TRBV10-3 and TRBJ1-2, with D possibly being TRBD1 (5 bases). The sequence was collected from a female donor in good health, enrolled as a control in a pregnancy study. CDR3 in amino acids: CAISGSQDSYGYTF. CDR3 bases: TGTGCCATCAGTGGGAGTCAAGACAGCTATGGCTACACCTTC.